Below are 11 T cell receptor beta chains sequenced from a single sample in a study of T cell repertoires in cytomegalovirus infection. TCRdb redid the calling of the reads with MiXCR, one entry per CDR3 protein. The sample holds 450,000 to 650,000 distinct CDR3 sequences, under 45% seen once. Their antigens are not known. This material consisted of cultured PBMCs, taken from culture after CMV antigen stimulation. These receptor sequences come from a human donor in good health (CMV status not recorded). Some clones in this sample may be carry-over from other donors' samples.

This clonotype was observed a handful of times. The V and J genes are TRBV20-1 and TRBJ2-5, with 11 bases matching TRBD2. This CDR3 has 14 amino acids. In germline, CDR1 is DFQATT, CDR2 SNEGSKA (reference sequence). V lost 6 bases to trimming and J lost 5 bases; unmatched junction nucleotides: 8. The CDR3 protein is CSAQLAGVMETQYF. DNA for the CDR3: TGCAGTGCCCAACTAGCGGGAGTAATGGAGACCCAGTACTTC.

This clonotype occurred a few times. The rearrangement uses TRBV6-2 or TRBV6-3 and TRBJ2-5; 9 positions agree with TRBD2. The CDR3 totals 13 residues. V dropped 6 bases and J dropped 5; count of bases not matched to a gene: 4. Germline values: CDR1 MNHEY, CDR2 SVGEGT. The CDR3: CASSLAGTETQYF. DNA for the CDR3: TGTGCCAGCAGCCTAGCGGGGACGGAGACCCAGTACTTC.

The chain combines TRBV7-2 with TRBJ2-1; the match to TRBD2 covers 11 bases. The CDR3 is 16 residues long. Germline V CDR1 and CDR2: SGHTA, FQGNSA. Unmatched junction bases numbered 7, after V lost 5 bases and J lost 4 bases. For the CDR3, the DNA is TGTGCCAGCAGCGACCCCGGGACTAGCGGTTACAATGAGCAGTTCTTC. This encodes CASSDPGTSGYNEQFF.

This chain links TRBV12-3 or TRBV12-4 with TRBJ1-5; D unclear. The CDR3 has 11 residues. Trimming stripped 5 bases from V and 6 bases from J, with 5 bases between. CDR3 in amino acids: CASSATQPQHF. CDR3 sequence (DNA): TGTGCCAGCAGTGCCACTCAGCCCCAGCATTTT.

The chain uses TRBV12-3 or TRBV12-4 and TRBJ2-5, with 7 bases identical to TRBD1. The CDR3 contains 14 residues. V dropped 5 bases and J dropped 5; count of bases not matched to a gene: 8. CDR3 in amino acids: CASSRTGTRETQYF. CDR3 nucleotides: TGTGCCAGCAGTAGGACAGGAACGAGGGAGACCCAGTACTTC.

The chain combines TRBV10-3 with TRBJ2-7; TRBD1 might be the D (6 bases). The V gene's germline CDR1 is ENHRY and CDR2 SYGVKD. Trimming shortened V by 3 bases and J by 2 bases, and 11 bases separated the two germline ends. This CDR3 comprises 14 residues. CDR3 in DNA: TGTGCCATCAGTGATACAGGGACGGCCTACGAGCAGTACTTC. Translation gives CAISDTGTAYEQYF.

V and J are TRBV4-2 and TRBJ2-3; perhaps TRBD2 as D (6 bases). The V end was cut by 0 bases, the J end by 6 bases, with 16 bases between. The CDR3 contains 16 residues. CDR1 is LGHNA, CDR2 YNFKEQ, per germline. CDR3 coding DNA: TGTGCCAGCAGCCAAGATCCAGCGGGTCGCCCGGATACGCAGTATTTT. Amino acids: CASSQDPAGRPDTQYF.

This clonotype showed up just once. The chain joins TRBV30 to TRBJ2-5, with 12 nucleotides matching TRBD2. Looked up from germline, CDR1 is GTSNPN and CDR2 is SVGIG (reference sequence). The CDR3 is 13 residues long. V gave up 2 bases and J gave up 5 bases; unmatched junction bases: 0. DNA for the CDR3: TGTGCCTGGAGTCTAGCGGGAGGGGAGACCCAGTACTTC. This gives the protein CAWSLAGGETQYF.

This chain connects TRBV3-1 to TRBJ2-5, with TRBD2 identical over 9 bases. CDR1 is LGHDT, CDR2 YNNKEL, per germline (reference sequence). The CDR3 sequence is 17 residues long. Trimming removed 4 bases from V and 2 bases from J; junction bases left unmatched: 11. The CDR3 DNA follows: TGTGCCAGCAGCCCCCGGGGGCTAGCGGGGTTGCAAGAGACCCAGTACTTC. Protein: CASSPRGLAGLQETQYF.

This clonotype showed up just once. The junction departs from germline at one end; a sequencing error may be responsible. The V gene is TRBV19, the J gene TRBJ2-2, with TRBD1 matching over 7 bases. The CDR3 spans 17 residues. The V gene's germline CDR1 is LNHDA and CDR2 SQIVND (reference sequence). CDR3 DNA: TGTGCCTGTAGTATCGCCTGGGACAGCACGAACACCGGGGAGCTGTTTTTT. Encoded protein: CACSIAWDSTNTGELFF.

The chain links TRBV4-2 to TRBJ2-2; 9 bases map to TRBD2. Trimming at V came to 0 bases and at J to 1 base, leaving 3 bases not matched to a gene. This CDR3 is 17 amino acids long. The germline V gene has CDR1 LGHNA and CDR2 YNFKEQ. The CDR3 DNA is TGTGCCAGCAGCCAAGAACCTAGCGGGGTGAACACCGGGGAGCTGTTTTTT. As protein: CASSQEPSGVNTGELFF.